Below, one TCR beta chain is given with its context. A junction boundary mismatches the germline segment, possibly from a read error. The table came from immunoSEQ multiplex PCR; TCRdb's copy has only in-frame clones and leaves some out. This sample has about 78,000 clones, with about 90% found just once. The CDR3 spans 15 residues. The V gene's germline CDR1 is MNHEY and CDR2 SMNVEV (reference sequence). This sample stems from a study of blood T cell repertoires in COVID-19. At the level of the study: From T cells, B-cell-depleted T cells, or PBMCs came the material, which was cDNA or gDNA.

Sequenced material: peripheral blood. The rearrangement links TRBV27 to TRBJ1-1; 8 nucleotides align to TRBD1. This receptor was taken from a woman aged 45-59 years in a cohort sampled during active COVID-19. CDR3 sequence: CASSLQGALKTEAFF. The CDR3 nucleotides read TGTGCCAGCAGTTTACAGGGGGCGTTGAAGACTGAAGCTTTCTTT.